This T cell receptor (beta chain) was sequenced in a study of OX40 agonist ivuxolimab in advanced cancers. For the study at large: With ivuxolimab, an agonistic anti-OX40 (CD134) antibody, patients were treated.

As to this clone: Antigen specificity is unknown.

Measured with immunoSEQ multiplex PCR; TCRdb has only the in-frame clones, and not every one. Of under 35,000 clones listed, about four fifths are singletons. Study findings and constraints: On average, CD8+ T cells had more expanded clones than CD4+.

This sequence was found in an adult with an advanced solid tumor such as melanoma, head and neck, liver or kidney cancer. The source was CD4+ or CD8+ T cells sorted from blood, collected in a trial of the OX40 agonist ivuxolimab.

The CDR3 reads CASSFVGGPGYEQYF. DNA of the CDR3: TGTGCCAGCAGCTTTGTGGGCGGCCCAGGTTACGAGCAGTACTTC. The chain links TRBV7-9 to TRBJ2-7, with D hard to call. Germline lookup yields CDR1 SEHNR and CDR2 FQNEAQ (reference sequence). V shed 3 bases and J shed 4 bases, with 16 bases lying between them. There are 15 residues in the CDR3. The whole variable domain, remainder taken from reference TRBV7-9 and TRBJ2-7, is DTGVSQNPRHKITKRGQNVTFRCDPISEHNRLYWYRQTLGQGPEFLTYFQNEAQLEKSRLLSDRFSAERPKGSFSTLEIQRTEQGDSAMYLCASSFVGGPGYEQYFGPGTRLTVT.